The 21 T cell receptor beta chains below were found in one sample sequenced in a study of T-cell memory formation after mild COVID-19. TCRdb re-analysed the 5' RACE reads in MiXCR, keeping a single row per CDR3 protein. This table has hundreds of thousands of distinct CDR3 sequences, roughly 20% appearing once. The sequenced sample consisted of PBMCs or a T cell subset sorted from them (not recorded which). The origin of the receptors is an adult woman who had mild COVID-19 (a few samples of this study predate the infection). Cell type and time point are not known.

This chain uses TRBV5-1 with TRBJ2-7, with 9 bases that match TRBD1. CDR1 and CDR2 from the germline V gene are SGHRS and YFSETQ. The CDR3 length is 15 residues. V was clipped by 5 bases and J by 5 bases; unmatched bases: 11. The CDR3 DNA is TGCGCCAGCAGAAAGGGCGGGACAGGGTACGACGAGCAGTACTTC. Protein: CASRKGGTGYDEQYF.

This clonotype was recorded a few times. The chain is built from TRBV12-3 or TRBV12-4 and TRBJ2-2; D might be TRBD2 (6 bases). CDR3 size: 14 residues. Trimming shortened V by 6 bases and J by 7 bases, and 15 bases separated the two germline ends. The CDR3 is CASSLWDGGGELFF. In DNA, the CDR3 is TGTGCCAGCAGCCTCTGGGACGGGGGCGGGGAGCTGTTTTTT.

This clonotype was found many times. The V gene is TRBV5-5, the J gene TRBJ1-5; D call uncertain. CDR1 and CDR2 from the germline V gene are SGHKS and YYEKEE (reference sequence). This CDR3 has 14 amino acids. Trimming pared 5 bases from V and 7 bases from J, leaving 16 bases between. The CDR3 nucleotides read TGTGCCAGCAGTGACGGCGGGTCTTGGCAGCCCCAGCATTTT. It translates to CASSDGGSWQPQHF.

CDR3 in amino acids: CASRTGPAYGYTF. In DNA form, the CDR3 reads TGTGCCAGTAGGACAGGCCCAGCCTATGGCTACACCTTC. The chain links TRBV19 to TRBJ1-2, with a weak D call TRBD1 (6 bases). V lost 6 bases and J 4 bases, leaving 12 bases between the germline ends. The V gene's germline CDR1 is LNHDA and CDR2 SQIVND (reference sequence). CDR3 length: 13 amino acids.

The rearrangement uses TRBV24-1 and TRBJ2-2; weak D call: TRBD1 (6 bases). Trimming removed 4 bases from V and 6 bases from J, with 14 bases in between. The germline CDR1 and CDR2 sequences are KGHDR and SFDVKD. This CDR3 contains 15 residues. CDR3 residues: CATSDALQGPGELFF. The CDR3 DNA follows: TGTGCCACCAGTGACGCCTTACAGGGTCCCGGGGAGCTGTTTTTT.

V and J are TRBV30 and TRBJ1-2, with D perhaps TRBD1 (6 bases). CDR3 length: 14 amino acids. Trimming shortened V by 6 bases and J by 5 bases, and 19 bases separated the two germline ends. Germline V gene lookup returns CDR1 GTSNPN and CDR2 SVGIG (reference sequence). The CDR3 sequence: CACKFRGREYGYTF. The DNA of the CDR3 is TGTGCCTGTAAATTCAGGGGCCGGGAATATGGCTACACCTTC.

V and J are TRBV11-2 and TRBJ2-5, with D unclear. Trimming removed 1 base at V and 5 bases at J, with 17 bases between. This CDR3 spans 16 amino acids. Per germline, CDR1 SGHAT and CDR2 FQNNGV. CDR3 in amino acids: CASSLGTGSLGETQYF. The CDR3, as DNA: TGTGCCAGCAGCTTAGGGACGGGCTCCTTGGGGGAGACCCAGTACTTC.

The chain recombines TRBV7-9 with TRBJ2-1, with D unclear. CDR1 and CDR2 from the germline V gene are SEHNR and FQNEAQ (reference sequence). V lost 5 bases and J lost 7, with 18 bases in between. This CDR3 contains 15 residues. The CDR3 coding sequence is TGTGCCAGCAGCCCCCTTGCGACCCCTATTAATGAGCAGTTCTTC. It specifies CASSPLATPINEQFF. The whole variable domain, filled in from reference TRBV7-9 and TRBJ2-1, reads DTGVSQNPRHKITKRGQNVTFRCDPISEHNRLYWYRQTLGQGPEFLTYFQNEAQLEKSRLLSDRFSAERPKGSFSTLEIQRTEQGDSAMYLCASSPLATPINEQFFGPGTRLTVL.

This clonotype came up a few times. The chain joins TRBV20-1 to TRBJ2-1; D remains unclear. Trimming took 5 bases from V and 5 from J, leaving 10 bases between them. Germline V lookup: CDR1 DFQATT, CDR2 SNEGSKA (reference sequence). The CDR3 is 12 residues long. CDR3 DNA sequence: TGCAGTGCTGCCCTCTCGAACAATGAGCAGTTCTTC. This encodes CSAALSNNEQFF.

This clonotype was observed many times. This chain joins TRBV5-8 and TRBJ1-1; 10 bases map to TRBD1. The length of the CDR3 is 15 residues. Germline CDR1 and CDR2: SGHTS and YDEGEE. Trimming cost V 7 bases and J 2 bases; bases outside gene matches: 8. CDR3 amino acids: CASRNRDRGNTEAFF. DNA of the CDR3: TGTGCCAGCCGAAACCGGGACAGGGGAAACACTGAAGCTTTCTTT.

V and J are TRBV20-1 and TRBJ1-5; D unclear. V was pared by 2 bases and J by 1 base, with 6 bases between. Germline V gives CDR1 DFQATT, CDR2 SNEGSKA (reference sequence). This CDR3 spans 13 amino acids. The CDR3 DNA reads as TGCAGTGCTAGACTAGGGAGCAATCAGCCCCAGCATTTT. This sequence encodes CSARLGSNQPQHF.

The table lists this clonotype with many counts. The chain joins TRBV9 to TRBJ2-3; possible D gene TRBD2, 5 bases. The CDR3 length is 14 residues. V shed 2 bases and J shed 0 bases, with 7 bases lying between them. CDR1 and CDR2 from the germline V gene are SGDLS and YYNGEE. The CDR3 region is CASSVGDSTDTQYF. Written as DNA, the CDR3 is TGTGCCAGCAGCGTGGGAGATAGCACAGATACGCAGTATTTT.

J is TRBJ1-1 and V is TRBV5-1, with D maybe TRBD1 (5 bases). CDR1 and CDR2 (germline): SGHRS, YFSETQ. This CDR3 is 16 amino acids long. V lost 0 bases, J lost 2 bases, and 14 bases lay in between. CDR3 nucleotide sequence: TGCGCCAGCAGCTTGGCCACTATGCGGGGCAACACTGAAGCTTTCTTT. Protein sequence: CASSLATMRGNTEAFF.

The chain carries TRBV25-1 and TRBJ1-4; D unresolved. The CDR3 sequence is 18 residues long. Trimming cost V 0 bases and J 5 bases, with 19 bases left between them. Germline values: CDR1 MGHDK, CDR2 SYGVNS. CDR3 sequence (DNA): TGTGCCAGCAGTGAATATAAATTCGGCGTGGGCCTGAATGAAAAACTGTTTTTT. Protein sequence: CASSEYKFGVGLNEKLFF.

This clonotype was recorded a few times. The chain links TRBV6-2 or TRBV6-3 to TRBJ1-2; 7 positions match TRBD1. Per germline, CDR1 MNHEY and CDR2 SVGEGT. V was clipped by 7 bases and J by 6 bases; unmatched bases: 8. The CDR3 loop spans 13 amino acids. The CDR3 DNA is TGTGCCAGCACAAGGGGGCTTTTGAATGGCTACACCTTC. Amino acid sequence: CASTRGLLNGYTF.

This sequence joins TRBV9 and TRBJ2-7, with 11 bases fitting TRBD2. The trim removed 4 bases at V and 7 bases at J, leaving 7 bases unmatched. Germline values: CDR1 SGDLS, CDR2 YYNGEE. This CDR3 has 14 residues. The CDR3 DNA sequence: TGTGCCAGCAGCCCGACTAGCGGGACTGGGGAGCAGTACTTC. This gives the protein CASSPTSGTGEQYF.

In this sample, this clonotype turned up a few times. The V and J genes are TRBV7-3 and TRBJ1-2; no clear D gene. The CDR3 is 13 amino acids. Germline CDR1 is SGHTA and CDR2 is FQGTGA. Trimming cost V 1 base and J 10 bases, with 13 bases left between them. This chain's CDR3 is CASSLNHEGPYTF. The DNA for the CDR3 is TGTGCCAGCAGCTTAAACCATGAGGGTCCCTACACCTTC. Full variable domain (rest looked up from reference TRBV7-3 and TRBJ1-2): GAGVSQTPSNKVTEKGKYVELRCDPISGHTALYWYRQSLGQGPEFLIYFQGTGAADDSGLPNDRFFAVRPEGSVSTLKIQRTERGDSAVYLCASSLNHEGPYTFGSGTRLTVV.

This chain links TRBV6-5 with TRBJ1-1; TRBD1 aligns across 9 bases. Germline assignment: CDR1 MNHEY and CDR2 SVGAGI. The CDR3 extends over 15 amino acids. V lost 4 bases, J lost 7 bases, and 10 bases stayed unmatched. CDR3 nucleotide sequence: TGTGCCAGCAGTTCCCCGGGACAGGGAGGGGGTGAAGCTTTCTTT. Encoded protein: CASSSPGQGGGEAFF.

This clonotype was counted between two and nine times. The J gene is TRBJ1-2, the V gene TRBV19; D unresolved. Trimming stripped 8 bases from V and 3 bases from J, with 10 bases between. Germline values: CDR1 LNHDA, CDR2 SQIVND (reference sequence). The CDR3 contains 12 residues. The CDR3 coding sequence is TGTGCCAGTCAGGCGAGAGACTATGGCTACACCTTC. Protein: CASQARDYGYTF.

This clonotype occurred a few times. The rearrangement links TRBV6-6 to TRBJ2-7, with 11 bases matching TRBD1. This CDR3 has 16 amino acids. Germline CDR1 and CDR2: MNHNY and SVGAGI (reference sequence). J gave up 4 bases and V 6 bases, and 11 bases lay outside the gene matches. The CDR3 is CASRRSAGTGGYEQYF. The CDR3 DNA is TGTGCCAGCAGACGATCAGCCGGGACAGGGGGTTACGAGCAGTACTTC.

The chain is built from TRBV6-5 and TRBJ1-5; no clear D gene. CDR1 is MNHEY, CDR2 SVGAGI, per germline. V lost 0 bases and J lost 7, with 7 bases in between. The CDR3 has 13 residues. CDR3 sequence reads: CASSYSFSQPQHF. CDR3 DNA: TGTGCCAGCAGTTACTCCTTTTCCCAGCCCCAGCATTTT.